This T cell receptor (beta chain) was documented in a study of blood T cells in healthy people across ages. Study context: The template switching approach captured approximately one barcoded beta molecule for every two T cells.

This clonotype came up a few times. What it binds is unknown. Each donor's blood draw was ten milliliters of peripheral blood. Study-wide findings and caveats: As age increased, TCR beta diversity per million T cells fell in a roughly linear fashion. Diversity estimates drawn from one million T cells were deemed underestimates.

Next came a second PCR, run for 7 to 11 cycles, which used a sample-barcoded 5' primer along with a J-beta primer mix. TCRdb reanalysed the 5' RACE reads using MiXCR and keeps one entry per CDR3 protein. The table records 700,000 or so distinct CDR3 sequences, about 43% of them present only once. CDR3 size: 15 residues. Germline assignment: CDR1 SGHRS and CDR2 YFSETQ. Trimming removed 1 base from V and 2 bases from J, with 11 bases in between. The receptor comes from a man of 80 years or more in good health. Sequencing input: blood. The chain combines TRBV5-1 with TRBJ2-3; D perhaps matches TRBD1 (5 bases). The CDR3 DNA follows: TGCGCCAGCAGCTTGAAGGGGTACTACACAGATACGCAGTATTTT. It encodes CASSLKGYYTDTQYF.